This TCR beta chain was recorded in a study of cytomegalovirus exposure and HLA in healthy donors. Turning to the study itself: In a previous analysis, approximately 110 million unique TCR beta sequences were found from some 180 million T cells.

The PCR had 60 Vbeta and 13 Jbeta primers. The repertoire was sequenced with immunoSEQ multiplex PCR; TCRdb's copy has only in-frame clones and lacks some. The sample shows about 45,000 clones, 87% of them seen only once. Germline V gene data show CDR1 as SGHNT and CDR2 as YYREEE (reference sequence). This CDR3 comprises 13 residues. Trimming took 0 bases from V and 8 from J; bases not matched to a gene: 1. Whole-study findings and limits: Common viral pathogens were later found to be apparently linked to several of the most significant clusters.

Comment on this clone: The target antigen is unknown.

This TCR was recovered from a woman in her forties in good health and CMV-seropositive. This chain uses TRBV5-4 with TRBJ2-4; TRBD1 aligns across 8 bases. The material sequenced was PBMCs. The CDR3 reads CASSLDRGDIQYF. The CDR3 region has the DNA TGTGCCAGCAGCTTGGACAGGGGGGACATTCAGTACTTC.